A single sample gave rise to the 22 T cell receptor beta chains below, sequenced in a study of T cells in localized non-small cell lung cancer. Measured with immunoSEQ multiplex PCR; TCRdb has only the in-frame clones, and not every one. The top ten clones hold 2.5% to 3.5% of a sample with tens of thousands of clones, 80% to 90% of them seen once. Sequencing was performed on peripheral blood, taken before any cancer treatment. These receptors all stem from a woman between 35 and 75 years old with stage I lung adenocarcinoma.

The gene calls are TRBV7-8 and TRBJ2-2; the D is unclear. This CDR3 has 14 residues. Per germline, CDR1 SGHVS and CDR2 FQNEAQ. V was cut by 5 bases and J by 6 bases, with 13 bases left in between. The CDR3 DNA is TGTGCCAGCAGCGCGAGATTAGAGCCCGGGGAGCTGTTTTTT. This codes for CASSARLEPGELFF.

This chain joins TRBV7-4 and TRBJ2-6; D is ambiguous. The CDR3 extends over 18 amino acids. Germline values: CDR1 SGHVT, CDR2 SQSDAQ. The V end lost 4 bases, the J end lost 5 bases, and 21 bases lay between the germline ends. The CDR3 DNA reads TGTGCCAGCAGCTGCGAAACCAGCTCACAAAGTCGGGCCAACGTCCTGACTTTC. Protein sequence: CASSCETSSQSRANVLTF.

The V and J genes are TRBV5-1 and TRBJ2-5, with TRBD1 as a possible D gene (7 bases). The CDR3 is made up of 15 amino acids. V lost 0 bases and J 3 bases, leaving 12 bases between the germline ends. Germline CDR1 is SGHRS and CDR2 is YFSETQ. CDR3: CASSLGAGGKETQYF. In nucleotides, the CDR3 is TGCGCCAGCAGCTTGGGAGCAGGGGGGAAAGAGACCCAGTACTTC.

The chain carries TRBV29-1 and TRBJ2-1, with 9 bases aligning to TRBD2. There are 16 residues in the CDR3. Germline V gene sequence: CDR1 SQVTM, CDR2 ANQGSEA. Losses at the gene ends were 4 bases for V and 6 bases for J; bases not matched to a gene: 13. The CDR3, as DNA: TGCAGCGTTGTCAGGGTCTGGGGACTAGCCCCCAATGAGCAGTTCTTC. It encodes CSVVRVWGLAPNEQFF.

The chain is built from TRBV28 and TRBJ1-5; D not certain. CDR1 is MDHEN and CDR2 is SYDVKM in the germline V gene. V was shortened by 6 bases and J by 3 bases, with 12 bases between the two germline ends. The CDR3 extends over 14 amino acids. The CDR3 region has the DNA TGTGCCAGCAGCCCTCATGGGTTCAATCAGCCCCAGCATTTT. Translated, it gives CASSPHGFNQPQHF.

The V gene is TRBV27, the J gene TRBJ2-7, with 7 bases that match TRBD1. CDR1 and CDR2 from the germline V gene are MNHEY and SMNVEV (reference sequence). With 5 bases clipped from V and 2 bases from J, the junction kept 9 bases outside the gene matches. CDR3 size: 15 residues. The chain's CDR3 is CASSLDRAQTYEQYF. CDR3 coding DNA: TGTGCCAGCAGTCTAGACAGGGCTCAGACCTACGAGCAGTACTTC.

The J gene is TRBJ1-5, the V gene TRBV28; 10 bases agree with TRBD1. Germline CDR1 MDHEN, CDR2 SYDVKM. V lost 7 bases, J lost 5 bases, and 20 bases stayed unmatched. This CDR3 region has 19 residues. The CDR3 bases are TGTGCCAGCACCCCCTCGGCTGGGACAGGGGAATGGAAGGATCAGCCCCAGCATTTT. This translates into CASTPSAGTGEWKDQPQHF.

The V gene is TRBV7-9, the J gene TRBJ2-7; perhaps TRBD1 as D (6 bases). The CDR3 contains 14 residues. Between the trimmed V and J ends, which lost 4 bases and 2 bases, there was a span of 12 bases. The germline V gene has CDR1 SEHNR and CDR2 FQNEAQ (reference sequence). The CDR3 coding sequence is TGTGCCAGCAGCTGGCCGGACAGTGCCTACGAGCAGTACTTC. Its translation is CASSWPDSAYEQYF.

The J gene is TRBJ2-7, the V gene TRBV19; D might be TRBD1 (5 bases). Germline V gives CDR1 LNHDA, CDR2 SQIVND (reference sequence). Deletions cut 3 bases from V and 6 bases from J, with 18 bases between. There are 15 residues in the CDR3. CDR3 residues: CASSISGSHSGEQYF. The CDR3 DNA follows: TGTGCCAGTAGTATTTCAGGGTCTCACTCAGGCGAGCAGTACTTC.

This chain uses TRBV6-1 with TRBJ2-7; no definite D call. Germline CDR1 reads MNHNS; CDR2 reads SASEGT. V was pared by 7 bases and J by 1 base, with 8 bases between. The CDR3 loop spans 12 amino acids. CDR3 in amino acids: CASNAGSYEQYF. The CDR3 DNA sequence: TGTGCCAGCAATGCAGGATCCTACGAGCAGTACTTC.

This chain connects TRBV5-1 to TRBJ1-1; D gene uncertain. The CDR3 has 13 residues. Trimming pared 0 bases from V and 5 bases from J, leaving 8 bases between. Germline V gene sequence: CDR1 SGHRS, CDR2 YFSETQ. CDR3 loop: CASSLGSGTEAFF. The CDR3 DNA follows: TGCGCCAGCAGCTTGGGATCCGGTACTGAAGCTTTCTTT.

The chain uses TRBV27 and TRBJ1-2; D remains ambiguous. From germline, CDR1 is MNHEY and CDR2 SMNVEV (reference sequence). V dropped 3 bases and J dropped 5 bases, with 22 bases sitting between them. The CDR3 runs to 17 residues. Here the CDR3 reads CASSFYPAMELFYGYTF. CDR3 coding DNA: TGTGCCAGCAGTTTTTACCCCGCAATGGAGCTTTTTTATGGCTACACCTTC.

This clone was counted once. V and J are TRBV5-1 and TRBJ2-1, with a weak D call TRBD2 (5 bases). V lost 0 bases and J lost 5, with 12 bases in between. This CDR3 has 15 amino acids. The germline gives CDR1 SGHRS, CDR2 YFSETQ. The DNA of the CDR3 is TGCGCCAGCAGCTTGGCACTTTCGGGGAACAATGAGCAGTTCTTC. Protein sequence: CASSLALSGNNEQFF.

The V gene is TRBV29-1, the J gene TRBJ2-3; D tentatively reads TRBD1 or TRBD2 (5 bases each). The V and J ends lost 5 bases and 5 bases respectively, with 17 bases between them. The CDR3 has 14 amino acids. The germline CDR1 and CDR2 sequences are SQVTM and ANQGSEA. In nucleotides, the CDR3 is TGCAGCGTTTGCAAGGGGACCTCAAAAGATACGCAGTATTTT. Protein product: CSVCKGTSKDTQYF.

This clone was found once. The rearrangement joins TRBV7-6 to TRBJ2-4; D remains unclear. From germline, CDR1 is SGHVS and CDR2 FNYEAQ. The CDR3 runs to 14 residues. The ends were cut back, 1 base at V and 11 bases at J, with 15 bases in the middle. Written as DNA, the CDR3 is TGTGCCAGCAGCTTAGGACACGGACGAGCTGTTCAGTACTTC. Residues: CASSLGHGRAVQYF.

V gene TRBV7-2 combines with J gene TRBJ2-3; D unresolved. This CDR3 region has 15 residues. V was pared by 1 base and J by 0 bases, with 8 bases between. Per germline, CDR1 SGHTA and CDR2 FQGNSA. The CDR3 spells CASSLGLISTDTQYF. In DNA, the CDR3 is TGTGCCAGCAGCTTAGGGCTGATAAGCACAGATACGCAGTATTTT.

The chain uses TRBV20-1 and TRBJ1-1, with a tentative D call TRBD1 (5 bases). CDR1 and CDR2 (germline): DFQATT, SNEGSKA (reference sequence). V lost 6 bases and J lost 7, with 9 bases in between. This CDR3 spans 10 amino acids. CDR3 amino acids: CSAGRVEAFF. The CDR3 bases are TGCAGTGCCGGCAGGGTTGAAGCTTTCTTT.

The chain couples TRBV4-1 to TRBJ2-2, with 8 bases matching TRBD1. The germline V gene encodes CDR1 MGHRA and CDR2 YSYEKL. CDR3 size: 22 residues. V lost 7 bases and J lost 0; bases outside the gene matches: 25. The DNA for the CDR3 is TGCGCCAGCAAATTTGGGGGACCACGGGACAGGCCCCTAAGGACGAACACCGGGGAGCTGTTTTTT. Translated, it gives CASKFGGPRDRPLRTNTGELFF.

This chain uses TRBV2 with TRBJ2-6; D is undetermined. CDR3 length: 14 amino acids. V dropped 7 bases and J dropped 2 bases, with 9 bases sitting between them. Looked up from germline, CDR1 is SNHLY and CDR2 is FYNNEI. The CDR3: CASNKGAGANVLTF. The CDR3, as DNA: TGTGCCAGCAATAAAGGAGCTGGGGCCAACGTCCTGACTTTC. The variable domain in full, with the rest retrieved from reference TRBV2 and TRBJ2-6, is EPEVTQTPSHQVTQMGQEVILRCVPISNHLYFYWYRQILGQKVEFLVSFYNNEISEKSEIFDDQFSVERPDGSNFTLKIRSTKLEDSAMYFCASNKGAGANVLTFGAGSRLTVL.

CDR3 residues: CASSSDRTSGRAEQFF. The CDR3, as DNA: TGTGCCAGCAGTTCGGACCGGACTAGCGGGAGGGCCGAGCAGTTCTTC. The chain carries TRBV27 and TRBJ2-1; 15 bases map to TRBD2. V shed 4 bases and J 10 bases; nucleotides not matched to a gene: 8. The V gene's germline CDR1 is MNHEY and CDR2 SMNVEV (reference sequence). The CDR3 spans 16 residues.

The chain joins TRBV7-3 to TRBJ2-7; the match to TRBD1 covers 8 bases. The CDR3 sequence is 13 residues long. From germline, CDR1 is SGHTA and CDR2 FQGTGA. V lost 2 bases to trimming and J lost 5 bases; unmatched junction nucleotides: 2. The CDR3 DNA follows: TGTGCCAGCAGCTTAGAACAGGGGGACGAGCAGTACTTC. It translates to CASSLEQGDEQYF.

In this sample, this clone turned up a few times. The chain uses TRBV28 and TRBJ1-2, with D uncertain. Germline-derived CDR1 and CDR2 are MDHEN and SYDVKM. The CDR3 has 14 amino acids. V lost 3 bases, J lost 0 bases, and 8 bases lay in between. DNA for the CDR3: TGTGCCAGCAGTTTGCATGGTCCTAACTATGGCTACACCTTC. Translated, it gives CASSLHGPNYGYTF.